These 20 T cell receptor beta chains share one sample of origin, sequenced in a study of T cells after posttransplantation cyclophosphamide. Libraries were prepared by immunoSEQ multiplex PCR; TCRdb keeps only in-frame clonotypes and omits some of them. This sample has some 9,200 clones, with 89% found just once. Source material: memory CD4+ T cells sorted from PBMCs. The receptor source for this set is a woman aged 60 to 75 in good health, CMV-negative, and a related stem cell transplant donor.

The chain uses TRBV19 and TRBJ2-1; TRBD2 matches at 13 bases. Germline loops: CDR1 LNHDA, CDR2 SQIVND (reference sequence). With V trimmed by 5 bases and J by 9 bases, 7 bases remained unmatched. CDR3 length equals 15 residues. The CDR3 coding sequence is TGTGCCAGTAGTGAGGGACTAGCGGGATGGGGTGAGCAGTTCTTC. It translates to CASSEGLAGWGEQFF.

This chain connects TRBV19 to TRBJ1-1; D remains unclear. The germline V and J ends were trimmed by 5 bases and 3 bases, with 7 bases remaining between them. Germline values: CDR1 LNHDA, CDR2 SQIVND (reference sequence). The CDR3 covers 12 residues. The CDR3 coding sequence is TGTGCCAGTAGTCTACTCTACACTGAAGCTTTCTTT. Translating gives CASSLLYTEAFF.

This chain links TRBV27 with TRBJ1-6; TRBD1 matches at 7 bases. CDR3 length: 15 amino acids. The trim removed 1 base at V and 5 bases at J, leaving 2 bases unmatched. Germline CDR1 and CDR2: MNHEY and SMNVEV (reference sequence). The CDR3 is CASSLWGTDNSPLHF. The CDR3 region has the DNA TGTGCCAGCAGTTTATGGGGGACAGATAATTCACCCCTCCACTTT.

This CDR3 reads CASSPSELANEQFF. The CDR3 DNA is TGTGCCAGCAGCCCCAGTGAACTAGCAAATGAGCAGTTCTTC. The V and J genes are TRBV7-8 and TRBJ2-1; D may be TRBD2 (6 bases). This CDR3 spans 14 amino acids. Per the germline V gene, CDR1 is SGHVS and CDR2 is FQNEAQ. V was clipped by 5 bases and J by 7 bases, with 15 bases between them.

The J gene is TRBJ2-1, the V gene TRBV9; 11 bases are shared with TRBD1. V lost 4 bases to trimming and J lost 8 bases; unmatched junction nucleotides: 14. CDR1 and CDR2 (germline): SGDLS, YYNGEE. The CDR3 sequence is 17 residues long. CDR3 DNA sequence: TGTGCCAGCAGCCCACACTTGGGACAGGGGGTCGGCGATGAGCAGTTCTTC. Translating gives CASSPHLGQGVGDEQFF. The whole variable domain, remainder taken from reference TRBV9 and TRBJ2-1, is DSGVTQTPKHLITATGQRVTLRCSPRSGDLSVYWYQQSLDQGLQFLIQYYNGEERAKGNILERFSAQQFPDLHSELNLSSLELGDSALYFCASSPHLGQGVGDEQFFGPGTRLTVL.

The chain joins TRBV10-3 to TRBJ1-1; 8 bases are shared with TRBD1. The CDR3 consists of 15 residues. The junction had 7 bases not matched to a gene; V was cut back by 6 bases and J by 1 base. The germline V gene has CDR1 ENHRY and CDR2 SYGVKD. CDR3 coding DNA: TGTGCCATCAGGAGACCAGGGGGCCCGAACACTGAAGCTTTCTTT. Translated, it gives CAIRRPGGPNTEAFF.

The chain carries TRBV21-1 and TRBJ2-5; no check of the table's D call, TRBD1, against the DNA was made. TRBV21-1 is recorded as a pseudogene. There are 16 residues in the CDR3. CDR3: CASSKALRTVQETQYF. CDR3 DNA: TGTGCCAGCAGCAAAGCGCTTAGGACAGTCCAAGAGACCCAGTACTTC.

The genes are TRBV6-5 and TRBJ2-7; TRBD1 might be the D (8 bases). This CDR3 is built from 14 residues. In germline, CDR1 is MNHEY, CDR2 SVGAGI. Trimming took 9 bases from V and 2 from J, leaving 17 bases between them. The CDR3, as DNA: TGTGCCAGTAACAGGGGGGGGCAGGCCTACGAGCAGTACTTC. Its protein product is CASNRGGQAYEQYF.

A note on this clone: The sample has other DNA sequences that encode this CDR3 too. V gene TRBV7-2 combines with J gene TRBJ1-6, with 7 bases fitting TRBD1. This CDR3 has 14 residues. The germline CDR1 and CDR2 sequences are SGHTA and FQGNSA. V dropped 5 bases and J dropped 6; count of bases not matched to a gene: 4. The CDR3 DNA is TGTGCCAGCAGCCCGACAGGGCCTAATTCACCCCTCCACTTT. Translated: CASSPTGPNSPLHF. The variable domain in full, completed from reference TRBV7-2 and TRBJ1-6, reads GAGVSQSPSNKVTEKGKDVELRCDPISGHTALYWYRQSLGQGLEFLIYFQGNSAPDKSGLPSDRFSAERTGGSVSTLTIQRTQQEDSAVYLCASSPTGPNSPLHFGNGTRLTVT.

This chain links TRBV7-6 with TRBJ2-2; TRBD2 matches 10 bases. V lost 5 bases, J lost 5 bases, and 8 bases stayed unmatched. This CDR3 is built from 16 residues. CDR1 and CDR2 (germline): SGHVS, FNYEAQ. This chain's CDR3 is CASSPSGGARTGELFF. In nucleotides, the CDR3 is TGTGCCAGCAGCCCAAGCGGGGGGGCGCGGACCGGGGAGCTGTTTTTT.

The chain couples TRBV10-3 to TRBJ2-1; tentatively, D is TRBD2 (5 bases). V was trimmed by 4 bases and J by 5 bases, leaving 18 bases between them. This CDR3 has 16 residues. Germline loops: CDR1 ENHRY, CDR2 SYGVKD. The CDR3 region is CAISVGGGNLDNEQFF. The CDR3, as DNA: TGTGCCATCAGTGTAGGTGGAGGTAACCTGGACAATGAGCAGTTCTTC.

CDR3 sequence (DNA): TGCGCCAGCAGTCATCCCGACAGTCCTGGAACCTATAATTCACCCCTCCACTTT. This translates into CASSHPDSPGTYNSPLHF. The chain combines TRBV23-1 with TRBJ1-6; tentatively, D is TRBD1 (5 bases). TRBV23-1 is an ORF, and what it does is uncertain. Trimming shortened V by 3 bases and J by 2 bases, and 17 bases separated the two germline ends. The CDR3 totals 18 residues.

The rearrangement links TRBV29-1 to TRBJ2-7; 8 bases agree with TRBD1. The CDR3 is 12 amino acids. V lost 4 bases and J lost 2; bases outside the gene matches: 1. The germline V gene has CDR1 SQVTM and CDR2 ANQGSEA. DNA for the CDR3: TGCAGCGTTGGGGGACAGGCCTACGAGCAGTACTTC. This codes for CSVGGQAYEQYF.

The chain carries TRBV2 and TRBJ2-3; D may be TRBD1 (5 bases). This CDR3 contains 13 residues. The V and J ends lost 1 base and 8 bases respectively, with 10 bases between them. The germline V gene has CDR1 SNHLY and CDR2 FYNNEI. The CDR3 loop is CASSEVRQGTQYF. CDR3 bases: TGTGCCAGCAGTGAAGTTCGTCAGGGTACGCAGTATTTT. Based on the CDR3 plus reference TRBV2 and TRBJ2-3, the full variable domain is EPEVTQTPSHQVTQMGQEVILRCVPISNHLYFYWYRQILGQKVEFLVSFYNNEISEKSEIFDDQFSVERPDGSNFTLKIRSTKLEDSAMYFCASSEVRQGTQYFGPGTRLTVL.

V is TRBV5-1 and J is TRBJ1-2, with a weak D call TRBD1 (6 bases). The length of the CDR3 is 15 residues. V was cut by 4 bases and J by 4 bases, with 17 bases left in between. Germline V gives CDR1 SGHRS, CDR2 YFSETQ. This CDR3 is CASSELGGGGYGYTF. For the CDR3, the DNA is TGCGCCAGCAGCGAGCTAGGGGGGGGCGGCTATGGCTACACCTTC.

The V call is TRBV19, the J call TRBJ2-1; a possible D gene is TRBD1 (5 bases). The CDR3 is made up of 17 amino acids. The germline V gene encodes CDR1 LNHDA and CDR2 SQIVND (reference sequence). V lost 5 bases and J 8 bases, leaving 25 bases between the germline ends. The chain's CDR3 is CASSLTSWGTRGDEQFF. DNA for the CDR3: TGTGCCAGTAGTTTAACCTCGTGGGGCACAAGGGGCGATGAGCAGTTCTTC. The full variable domain, its missing parts supplied by reference TRBV19 and TRBJ2-1, is DGGITQSPKYLFRKEGQNVTLSCEQNLNHDAMYWYRQDPGQGLRLIYYSQIVNDFQKGDIAEGYSVSREKKESFPLTVTSAQKNPTAFYLCASSLTSWGTRGDEQFFGPGTRLTVL.

V is TRBV7-9 and J is TRBJ1-5; possible D gene TRBD1, 5 bases. The germline V gene encodes CDR1 SEHNR and CDR2 FQNEAQ (reference sequence). V lost 4 bases to trimming and J lost 0 bases, with 7 bases between them. This CDR3 is built from 14 residues. The CDR3 region is CASSSDISNQPQHF. In DNA form, the CDR3 reads TGTGCCAGCAGCTCGGACATTAGCAATCAGCCCCAGCATTTT.

Written as DNA, the CDR3 is TGTGCCAGCAGCTTGGGGACAGGGCCCCGCTCTGGAAACACCATATATTTT. It encodes CASSLGTGPRSGNTIYF. The chain combines TRBV7-9 with TRBJ1-3; TRBD1 aligns across 9 bases. The CDR3 has 17 amino acids. V was pared by 3 bases and J by 0 bases, with 6 bases of the junction left unmatched. The germline V gene has CDR1 SEHNR and CDR2 FQNEAQ (reference sequence).

The chain uses TRBV10-3 and TRBJ2-3, with 10 bases identical to TRBD2. V shed 5 bases, J shed 1 base, and the junction held 3 bases outside the gene matches. This CDR3 region has 15 residues. Germline values: CDR1 ENHRY, CDR2 SYGVKD. The CDR3 DNA sequence: TGTGCCATCAGTCCCGGGACTAGCGGCACAGATACGCAGTATTTT. Translating it yields CAISPGTSGTDTQYF.

The V gene is TRBV28, the J gene TRBJ2-3; 8 positions agree with TRBD2. V was clipped by 5 bases and J by 0 bases; unmatched bases: 1. Germline V gene lookup returns CDR1 MDHEN and CDR2 SYDVKM. The CDR3 has 14 residues. The CDR3 sequence: CASSSGGSTDTQYF. The CDR3 DNA is TGTGCCAGCAGTAGCGGGGGTAGCACAGATACGCAGTATTTT.